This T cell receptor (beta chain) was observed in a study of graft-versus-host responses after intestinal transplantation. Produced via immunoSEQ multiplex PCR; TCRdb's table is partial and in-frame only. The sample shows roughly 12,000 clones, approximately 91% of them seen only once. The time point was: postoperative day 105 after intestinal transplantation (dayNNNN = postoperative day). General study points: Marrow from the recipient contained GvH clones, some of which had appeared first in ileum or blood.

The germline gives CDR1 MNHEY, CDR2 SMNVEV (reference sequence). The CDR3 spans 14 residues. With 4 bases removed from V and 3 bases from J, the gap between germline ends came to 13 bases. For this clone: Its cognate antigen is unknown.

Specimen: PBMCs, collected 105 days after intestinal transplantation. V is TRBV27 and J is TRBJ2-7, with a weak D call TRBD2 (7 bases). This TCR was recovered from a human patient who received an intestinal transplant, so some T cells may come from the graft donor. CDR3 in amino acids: CASSSAGHRYEQYF. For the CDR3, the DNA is TGTGCCAGCAGTTCAGCGGGACACCGCTACGAGCAGTACTTC.